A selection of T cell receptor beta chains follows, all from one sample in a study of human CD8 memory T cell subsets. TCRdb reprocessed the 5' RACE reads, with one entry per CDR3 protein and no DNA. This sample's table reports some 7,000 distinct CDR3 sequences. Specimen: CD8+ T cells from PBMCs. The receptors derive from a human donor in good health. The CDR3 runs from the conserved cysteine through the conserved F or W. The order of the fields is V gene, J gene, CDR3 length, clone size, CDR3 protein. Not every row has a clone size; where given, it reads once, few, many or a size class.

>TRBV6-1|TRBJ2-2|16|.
CASSEGDIPYTGELFF
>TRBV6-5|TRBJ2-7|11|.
CAGLKGYEQYF
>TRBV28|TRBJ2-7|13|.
CASSLRNGYEQYF
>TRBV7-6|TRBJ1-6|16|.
CASSPSGSSYNSPLHF
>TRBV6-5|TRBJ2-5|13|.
CASSYLGGETQYF
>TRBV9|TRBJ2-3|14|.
CASSVVPTTDTQYF
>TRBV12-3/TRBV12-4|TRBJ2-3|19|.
CASSPGASGSRDFTDTQYF
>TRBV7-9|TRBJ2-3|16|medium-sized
CASSSQSRDGADTQYF
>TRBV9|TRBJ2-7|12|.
CASSADGYEQYF
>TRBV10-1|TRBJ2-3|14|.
CATFETSSTDTQYF
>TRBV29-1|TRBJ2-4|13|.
CSVVAVTKNIQYF
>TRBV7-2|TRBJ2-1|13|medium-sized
CASSFSANNEQFF
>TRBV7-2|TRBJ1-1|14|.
CASSLGFGAAEAFF
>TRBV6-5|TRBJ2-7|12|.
CASTSGADEQYF
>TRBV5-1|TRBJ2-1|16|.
CASSFGDRGLYNEQFF
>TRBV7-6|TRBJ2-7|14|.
CASSLGPPSYEQYF
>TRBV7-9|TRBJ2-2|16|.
CASSPSVVSNTGELFF
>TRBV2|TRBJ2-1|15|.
CASSDKTDAYNEQFF
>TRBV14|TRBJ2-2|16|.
CASSQDLSVNTGELFF
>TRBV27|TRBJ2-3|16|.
CASSPDLRVGPDTQYF
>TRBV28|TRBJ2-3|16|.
CASSFPGTSSTDTQYF
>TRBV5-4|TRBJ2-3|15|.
CASSSFLAGEVTQYF
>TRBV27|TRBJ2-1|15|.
CASSLLLAARNEQFF
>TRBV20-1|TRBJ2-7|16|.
CSARAPSGRLRYEQYF
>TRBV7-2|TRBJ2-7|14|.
CASSLVREAYEQYF
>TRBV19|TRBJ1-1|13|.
CASSTIMDTEAFF
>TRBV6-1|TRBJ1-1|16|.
CASSEEPGQGVTEAFF
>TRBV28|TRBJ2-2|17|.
CASSSPRAGARPGELFF
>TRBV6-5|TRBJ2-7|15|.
CASAEEALAAYEQYF
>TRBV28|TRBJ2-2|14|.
CASSLWGDTGELFF
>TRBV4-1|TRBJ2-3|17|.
CASSQTTSGTSTDTQYF
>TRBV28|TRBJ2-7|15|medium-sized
CASSERAGGPGEQYF
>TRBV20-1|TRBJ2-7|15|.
CSARDGTSGRNEQYF
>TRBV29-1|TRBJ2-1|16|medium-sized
CSVEGIRGTSVNEQFF
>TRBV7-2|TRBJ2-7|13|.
CASSHPTAYEQYF
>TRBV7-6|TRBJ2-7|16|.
CASSLGSPEGYVEQYF
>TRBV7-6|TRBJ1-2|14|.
CASSPAQGNYGYTF
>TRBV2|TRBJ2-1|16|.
CASSEELAGGYNEQFF
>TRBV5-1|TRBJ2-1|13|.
CASSLYGGNEQFF